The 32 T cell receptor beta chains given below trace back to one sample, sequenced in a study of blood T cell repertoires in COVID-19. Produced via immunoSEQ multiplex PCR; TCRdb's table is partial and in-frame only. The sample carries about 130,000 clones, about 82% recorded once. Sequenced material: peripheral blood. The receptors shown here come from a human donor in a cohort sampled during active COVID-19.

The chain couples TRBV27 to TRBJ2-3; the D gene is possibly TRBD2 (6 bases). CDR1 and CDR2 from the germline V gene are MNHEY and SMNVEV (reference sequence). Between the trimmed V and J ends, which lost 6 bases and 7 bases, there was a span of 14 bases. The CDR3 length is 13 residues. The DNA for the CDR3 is TGTGCCAGCAGGTCGGAGGGATGGAATACGCAGTATTTT. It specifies CASRSEGWNTQYF.

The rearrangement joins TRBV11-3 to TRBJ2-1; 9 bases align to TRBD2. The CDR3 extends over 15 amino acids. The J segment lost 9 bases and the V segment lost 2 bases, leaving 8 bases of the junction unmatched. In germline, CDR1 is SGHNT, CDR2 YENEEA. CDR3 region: CASSLLASGIGEQFF. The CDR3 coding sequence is TGTGCCAGCAGCTTACTCGCTAGCGGGATAGGTGAGCAGTTCTTC.

The CDR3: CASTNEKLFF. For the CDR3, the DNA is TGTGCCAGTACTAACGAAAAACTGTTTTTT. This chain joins TRBV21-1 and TRBJ1-4. TRBV21-1 counts as a pseudogene. This CDR3 comprises 10 residues.

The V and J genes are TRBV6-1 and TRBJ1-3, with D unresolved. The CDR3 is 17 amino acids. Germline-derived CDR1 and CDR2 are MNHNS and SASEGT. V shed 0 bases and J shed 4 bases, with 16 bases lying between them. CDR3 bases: TGTGCCAGCAGTGAAGCAAGGAGGAGGGTCGGAGGAAACACCATATATTTT. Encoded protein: CASSEARRRVGGNTIYF.

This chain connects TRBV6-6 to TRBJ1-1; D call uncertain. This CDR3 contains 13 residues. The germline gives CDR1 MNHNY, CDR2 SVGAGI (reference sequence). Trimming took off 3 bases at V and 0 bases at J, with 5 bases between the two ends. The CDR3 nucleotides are TGTGCCAGCAGTTATATTGTGAACACTGAAGCTTTCTTT. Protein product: CASSYIVNTEAFF.

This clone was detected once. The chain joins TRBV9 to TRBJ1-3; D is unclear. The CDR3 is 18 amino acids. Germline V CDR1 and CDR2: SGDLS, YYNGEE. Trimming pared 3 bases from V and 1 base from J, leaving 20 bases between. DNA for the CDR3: TGTGCCAGCAGCGCTACCCCCCTCGAGGGCTTTTCTGGAAACACCATATATTTT. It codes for CASSATPLEGFSGNTIYF.

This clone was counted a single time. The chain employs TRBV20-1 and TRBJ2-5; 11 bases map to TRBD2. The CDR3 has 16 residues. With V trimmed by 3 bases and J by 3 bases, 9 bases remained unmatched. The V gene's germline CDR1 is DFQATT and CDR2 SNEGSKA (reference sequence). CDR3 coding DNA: TGCAGTGCTAGTGTATTAGCGGGAGGGTGGGAAGAGACCCAGTACTTC. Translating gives CSASVLAGGWEETQYF.

The chain's CDR3 is CASSYLAGEVNIQYF. For the CDR3, the DNA is TGCGCCAGCAGCTACCTAGCGGGAGAGGTTAACATTCAGTACTTC. J is TRBJ2-4 and V is TRBV5-1, with 10 positions matching TRBD2. The CDR3 has 15 residues. The J segment lost 7 bases and the V segment lost 3 bases, leaving 7 bases of the junction unmatched. In germline, CDR1 is SGHRS, CDR2 YFSETQ.

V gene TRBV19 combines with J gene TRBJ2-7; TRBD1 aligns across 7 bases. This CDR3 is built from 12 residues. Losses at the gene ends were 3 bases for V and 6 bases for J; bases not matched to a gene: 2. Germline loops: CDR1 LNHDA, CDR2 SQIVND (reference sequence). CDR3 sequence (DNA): TGTGCCAGTAGTATGACAGGGATCGAGCAGTACTTC. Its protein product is CASSMTGIEQYF.

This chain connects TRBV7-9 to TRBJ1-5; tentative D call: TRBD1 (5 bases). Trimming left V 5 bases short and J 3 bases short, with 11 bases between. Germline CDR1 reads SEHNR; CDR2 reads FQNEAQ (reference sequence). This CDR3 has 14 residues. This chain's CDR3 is CASSRDSPNQPQHF. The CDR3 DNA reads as TGTGCCAGCAGCCGCGACAGCCCCAATCAGCCCCAGCATTTT.

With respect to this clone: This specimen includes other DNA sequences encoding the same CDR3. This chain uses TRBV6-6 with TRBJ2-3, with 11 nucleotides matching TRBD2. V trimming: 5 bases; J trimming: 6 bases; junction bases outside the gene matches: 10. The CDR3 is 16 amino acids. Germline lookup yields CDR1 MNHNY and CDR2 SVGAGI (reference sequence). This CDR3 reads CASSRPLAGGPDTQYF. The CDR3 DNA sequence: TGTGCCAGCAGTCGCCCCCTAGCGGGAGGTCCGGATACGCAGTATTTT.

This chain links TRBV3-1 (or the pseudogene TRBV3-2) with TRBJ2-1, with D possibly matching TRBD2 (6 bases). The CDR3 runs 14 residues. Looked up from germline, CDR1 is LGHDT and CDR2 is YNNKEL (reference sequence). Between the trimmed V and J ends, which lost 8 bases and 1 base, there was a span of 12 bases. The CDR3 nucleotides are TGTGCCAGCGCGGGGAGCCCATCCTACAATGAGCAGTTCTTC. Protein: CASAGSPSYNEQFF.

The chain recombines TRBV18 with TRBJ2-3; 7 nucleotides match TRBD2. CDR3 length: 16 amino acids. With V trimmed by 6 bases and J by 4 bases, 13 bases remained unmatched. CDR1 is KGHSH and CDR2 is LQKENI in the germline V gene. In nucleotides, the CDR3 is TGTGCCAGCTCCCTCAAGACTAGCTTCTGGGCAGATACGCAGTATTTT. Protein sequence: CASSLKTSFWADTQYF.

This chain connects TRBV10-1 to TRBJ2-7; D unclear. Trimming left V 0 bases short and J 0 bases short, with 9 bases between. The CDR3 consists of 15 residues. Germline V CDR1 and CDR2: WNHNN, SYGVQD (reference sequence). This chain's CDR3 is CASSESVLSSYEQYF. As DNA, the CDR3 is TGCGCCAGCAGTGAGTCGGTGCTATCCTCCTACGAGCAGTACTTC.

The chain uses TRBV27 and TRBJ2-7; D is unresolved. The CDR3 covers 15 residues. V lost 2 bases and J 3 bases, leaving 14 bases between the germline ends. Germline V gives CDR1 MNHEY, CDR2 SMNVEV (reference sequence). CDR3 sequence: CASSLRRRERYEQYF. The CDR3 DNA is TGTGCCAGCAGTTTAAGACGGAGAGAACGCTACGAGCAGTACTTC.

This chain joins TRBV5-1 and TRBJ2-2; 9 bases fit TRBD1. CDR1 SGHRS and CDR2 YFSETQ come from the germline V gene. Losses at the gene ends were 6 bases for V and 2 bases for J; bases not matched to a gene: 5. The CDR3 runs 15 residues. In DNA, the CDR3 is TGCGCCAGCAACCCGGGACAGGGAAACACCGGGGAGCTGTTTTTT. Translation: CASNPGQGNTGELFF.

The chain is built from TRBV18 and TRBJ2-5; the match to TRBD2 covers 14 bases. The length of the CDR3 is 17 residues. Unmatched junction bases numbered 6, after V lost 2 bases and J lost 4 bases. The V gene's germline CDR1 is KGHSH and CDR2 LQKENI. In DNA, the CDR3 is TGTGCCAGCTCACCAGAAGGACTAGCGGGAGGAATAGAGACCCAGTACTTC. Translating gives CASSPEGLAGGIETQYF.

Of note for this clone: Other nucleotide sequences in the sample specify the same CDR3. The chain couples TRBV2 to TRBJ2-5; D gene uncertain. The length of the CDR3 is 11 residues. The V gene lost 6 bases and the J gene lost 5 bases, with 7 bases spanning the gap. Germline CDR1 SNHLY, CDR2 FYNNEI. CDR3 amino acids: CASRARETQYF. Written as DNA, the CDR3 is TGTGCCAGCAGGGCCAGGGAGACCCAGTACTTC.

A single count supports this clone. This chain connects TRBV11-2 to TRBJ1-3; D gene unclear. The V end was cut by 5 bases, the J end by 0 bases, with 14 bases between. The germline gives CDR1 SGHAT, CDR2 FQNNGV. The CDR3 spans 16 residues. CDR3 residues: CASSLPRELSGNTIYF. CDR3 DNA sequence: TGTGCCAGCAGCCTCCCCCGGGAGCTCTCTGGAAACACCATATATTTT. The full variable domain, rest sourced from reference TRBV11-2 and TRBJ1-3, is EAGVAQSPRYKIIEKRQSVAFWCNPISGHATLYWYQQILGQGPKLLIQFQNNGVVDDSQLPKDRFSAERLKGVDSTLKIQPAKLEDSAVYLCASSLPRELSGNTIYFGEGSWLTVV.

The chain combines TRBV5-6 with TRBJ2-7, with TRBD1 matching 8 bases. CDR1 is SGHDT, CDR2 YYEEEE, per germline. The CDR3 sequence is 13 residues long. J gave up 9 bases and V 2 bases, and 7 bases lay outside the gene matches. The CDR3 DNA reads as TGTGCCAGCAGCTTCCAGGGGGCGGCCGTGCAGTACTTC. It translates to CASSFQGAAVQYF.

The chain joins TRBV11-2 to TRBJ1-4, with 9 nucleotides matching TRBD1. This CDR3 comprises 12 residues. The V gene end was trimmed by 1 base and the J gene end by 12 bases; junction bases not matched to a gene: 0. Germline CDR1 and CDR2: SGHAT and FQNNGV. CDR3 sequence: CASSLGTGELFF. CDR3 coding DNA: TGTGCCAGCAGCTTAGGGACAGGGGAACTGTTTTTT.

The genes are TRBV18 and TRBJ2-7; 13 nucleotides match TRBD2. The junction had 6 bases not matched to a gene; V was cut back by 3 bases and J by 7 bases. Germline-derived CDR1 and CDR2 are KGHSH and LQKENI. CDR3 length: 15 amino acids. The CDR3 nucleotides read TGTGCCAGCTCACCCGGACTAGCGGGAGTGGGGGAGCAGTACTTC. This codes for CASSPGLAGVGEQYF.

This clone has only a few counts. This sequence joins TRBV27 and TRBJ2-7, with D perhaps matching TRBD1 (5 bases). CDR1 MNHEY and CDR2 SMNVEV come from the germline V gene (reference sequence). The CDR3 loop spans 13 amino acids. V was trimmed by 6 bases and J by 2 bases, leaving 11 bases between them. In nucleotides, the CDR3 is TGTGCCAGCAGACTGACAGAGACCTACGAGCAGTACTTC. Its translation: CASRLTETYEQYF.

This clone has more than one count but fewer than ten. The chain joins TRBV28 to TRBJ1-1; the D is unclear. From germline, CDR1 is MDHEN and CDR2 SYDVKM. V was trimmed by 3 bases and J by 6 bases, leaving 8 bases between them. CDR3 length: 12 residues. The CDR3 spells CASSLRRAEAFF. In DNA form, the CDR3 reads TGTGCCAGCAGTTTGAGGAGAGCTGAAGCTTTCTTT.

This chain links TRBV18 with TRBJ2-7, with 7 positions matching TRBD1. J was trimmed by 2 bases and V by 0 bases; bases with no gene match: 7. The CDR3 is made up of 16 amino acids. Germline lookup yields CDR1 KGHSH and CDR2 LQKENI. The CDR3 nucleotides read TGTGCCAGCTCACCACCGACAGGGCTGAGCACCTACGAGCAGTACTTC. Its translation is CASSPPTGLSTYEQYF.

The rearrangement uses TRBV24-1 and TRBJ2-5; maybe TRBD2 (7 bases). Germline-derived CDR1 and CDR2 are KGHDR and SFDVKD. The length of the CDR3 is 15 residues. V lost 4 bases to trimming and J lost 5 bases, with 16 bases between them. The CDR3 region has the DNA TGTGCCACCAGTGACCTTAGGGGGGGCTGGGAGACCCAGTACTTC. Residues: CATSDLRGGWETQYF.

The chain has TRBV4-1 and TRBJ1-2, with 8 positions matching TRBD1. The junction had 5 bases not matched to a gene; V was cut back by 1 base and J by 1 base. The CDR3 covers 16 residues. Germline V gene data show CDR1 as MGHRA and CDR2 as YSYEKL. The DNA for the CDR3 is TGCGCCAGCAGCCAAGTTTTGGGACAGGATAACTATGGCTACACCTTC. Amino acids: CASSQVLGQDNYGYTF.

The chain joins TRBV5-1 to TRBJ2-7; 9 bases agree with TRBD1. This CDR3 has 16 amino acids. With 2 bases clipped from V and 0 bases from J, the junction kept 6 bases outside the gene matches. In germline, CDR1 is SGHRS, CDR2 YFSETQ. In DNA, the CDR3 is TGCGCCAGCAGCTTTACCGGGACAGGGAGCTCCTACGAGCAGTACTTC. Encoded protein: CASSFTGTGSSYEQYF. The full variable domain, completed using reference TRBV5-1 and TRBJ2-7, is KAGVTQTPRYLIKTRGQQVTLSCSPISGHRSVSWYQQTPGQGLQFLFEYFSETQRNKGNFPGRFSGRQFSNSRSEMNVSTLELGDSALYLCASSFTGTGSSYEQYFGPGTRLTVT.

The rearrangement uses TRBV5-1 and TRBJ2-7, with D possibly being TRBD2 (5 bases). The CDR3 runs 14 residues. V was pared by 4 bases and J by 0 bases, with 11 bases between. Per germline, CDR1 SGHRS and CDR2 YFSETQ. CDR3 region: CASSRTGISYEQYF. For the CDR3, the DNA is TGCGCCAGCAGCCGGACGGGGATCTCCTACGAGCAGTACTTC.

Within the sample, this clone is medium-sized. The CDR3 nucleotides read TGTGCCAGCGGGCATAGGACAGCCCCTCTCGAGCAGTACTTC. Amino acid sequence: CASGHRTAPLEQYF. V is TRBV27 and J is TRBJ2-7; D is possibly TRBD1 (6 bases). Germline V lookup: CDR1 MNHEY, CDR2 SMNVEV (reference sequence). The length of the CDR3 is 14 residues. V was trimmed by 8 bases and J by 6 bases, leaving 20 bases between them.

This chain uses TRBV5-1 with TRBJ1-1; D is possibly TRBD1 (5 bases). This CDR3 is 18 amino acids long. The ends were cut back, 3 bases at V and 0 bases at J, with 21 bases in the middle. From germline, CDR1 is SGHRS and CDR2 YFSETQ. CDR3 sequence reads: CASSSTPRGVGMNTEAFF. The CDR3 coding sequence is TGCGCCAGCAGCTCTACTCCTCGGGGGGTTGGGATGAACACTGAAGCTTTCTTT.

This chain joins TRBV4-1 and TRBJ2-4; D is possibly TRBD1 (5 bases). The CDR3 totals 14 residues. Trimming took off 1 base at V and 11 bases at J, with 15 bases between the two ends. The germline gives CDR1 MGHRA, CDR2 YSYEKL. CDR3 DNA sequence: TGCGCCAGCAGCCAAGGGATGAGACAAGGGGTTCAGTACTTC. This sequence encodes CASSQGMRQGVQYF.